Presented here are 8 T cell receptor beta chains from one specimen sequenced in a study of CD8 T cells in ankylosing spondylitis (TCRdb year 2017). Libraries were made using 5' RACE. Data came from an Illumina HiSeq 2500. The raw public data were reprocessed by TCRdb itself: fastp quality trimming at Q25, MiXCR clonotype calling, in-frame beta chains only. CDR3 protein duplicates are merged, each entry listing the most common genes and DNA. The sample records tens of thousands of distinct CDR3 sequences, around 6% of which are singletons. Of the sample, about 12% is held by the ten largest clones. Sequencing was carried out using blood, either unsorted or a sorted T cell fraction (not recorded which). These receptors were taken from a male donor with ankylosing spondylitis or in good health (not recorded which).

Ten or more counts support this clonotype. This rearrangement joins TRBV5-1 to TRBJ1-1, with 8 bases aligning to TRBD1. From germline, CDR1 is SGHRS and CDR2 YFSETQ. This CDR3 comprises 13 residues. V dropped 2 bases and J dropped 8; count of bases not matched to a gene: 5. CDR3 sequence reads: CASSFGQGREAFF. In DNA form, the CDR3 reads TGCGCCAGCAGCTTCGGACAGGGTAGGGAAGCTTTCTTT.

This clonotype was counted at least ten times. The chain joins TRBV9 to TRBJ2-3; TRBD2 matches at 10 bases. Germline lookup yields CDR1 SGDLS and CDR2 YYNGEE. Trimming at V came to 4 bases and at J to 0 bases, leaving 11 bases not matched to a gene. The CDR3 sequence is 18 residues long. CDR3 residues: CASSTQGGLAVSTDTQYF. CDR3 sequence (DNA): TGTGCCAGCAGCACCCAAGGAGGACTAGCGGTTAGCACAGATACGCAGTATTTT.

In its sample, this clonotype was seen many times. The CDR3 DNA reads TGCGCCAGCAGCCAGACCGTTACGCAGGGGTTTAGGTATGGCTACACCTTC. This translates into CASSQTVTQGFRYGYTF. The chain recombines TRBV4-3 with TRBJ1-2, with a possible D match to TRBD1 (6 bases). The CDR3 sequence is 17 residues long. Germline V gene sequence: CDR1 LGHNA, CDR2 YSLEER. V was trimmed by 3 bases and J by 5 bases, leaving 22 bases between them.

Worth noting for this clonotype: A single base separates this from a much larger clone, so it may be a read error. CDR3 residues: CAGREERRFEKLFF. DNA of the CDR3: TGTGCCGGCAGGGAAGAGAGGAGATTCGAAAAACTGTTTTTT. V and J are TRBV2 and TRBJ1-4, with D perhaps TRBD1 (5 bases). This CDR3 contains 14 residues. The germline V gene encodes CDR1 SNHLY and CDR2 FYNNEI.

This clonotype occurred many times. The chain uses TRBV20-1 and TRBJ2-1; 8 bases are shared with TRBD2. V was pared by 6 bases and J by 9 bases, with 7 bases of the junction left unmatched. This CDR3 is built from 12 residues. The germline gives CDR1 DFQATT, CDR2 SNEGSKA (reference sequence). The CDR3 loop reads CSASGTSREQFF. The CDR3 DNA reads as TGCAGTGCGTCCGGGACTAGTCGTGAGCAGTTCTTC.

This clonotype was seen many times. This chain links TRBV10-3 with TRBJ2-2; 8 bases align to TRBD1. The CDR3 spans 15 residues. Looked up from germline, CDR1 is ENHRY and CDR2 is SYGVKD. The V gene end was trimmed by 2 bases and the J gene end by 7 bases; junction bases not matched to a gene: 6. The CDR3 loop is CAISEATGGVGELFF. The CDR3 nucleotides read TGTGCCATCAGTGAGGCTACAGGGGGTGTCGGGGAGCTGTTTTTT.

This clonotype has at least ten counts. The V and J genes are TRBV20-1 and TRBJ2-7; D tentatively fits TRBD1 or TRBD2 (5 bases each). V lost 5 bases and J 0 bases, leaving 17 bases between the germline ends. CDR1 is DFQATT and CDR2 is SNEGSKA in the germline V gene (reference sequence). The CDR3 has 15 amino acids. CDR3 in amino acids: CSAHGAPGSSYEQYF. In DNA, the CDR3 is TGCAGTGCTCACGGGGCCCCAGGGAGCTCCTACGAGCAGTACTTC.

At least ten counts were recorded for this clonotype. J is TRBJ2-2 and V is TRBV4-2; TRBD1 agrees at 7 bases. CDR3 length equals 19 residues. J gave up 0 bases and V 2 bases, and 12 bases lay outside the gene matches. The germline V gene encodes CDR1 LGHNA and CDR2 YNFKEQ. The CDR3 loop is CASSQKTGPKLANTGELFF. The CDR3, as DNA: TGTGCCAGCAGCCAAAAGACAGGGCCAAAACTCGCGAACACCGGGGAGCTGTTTTTT.